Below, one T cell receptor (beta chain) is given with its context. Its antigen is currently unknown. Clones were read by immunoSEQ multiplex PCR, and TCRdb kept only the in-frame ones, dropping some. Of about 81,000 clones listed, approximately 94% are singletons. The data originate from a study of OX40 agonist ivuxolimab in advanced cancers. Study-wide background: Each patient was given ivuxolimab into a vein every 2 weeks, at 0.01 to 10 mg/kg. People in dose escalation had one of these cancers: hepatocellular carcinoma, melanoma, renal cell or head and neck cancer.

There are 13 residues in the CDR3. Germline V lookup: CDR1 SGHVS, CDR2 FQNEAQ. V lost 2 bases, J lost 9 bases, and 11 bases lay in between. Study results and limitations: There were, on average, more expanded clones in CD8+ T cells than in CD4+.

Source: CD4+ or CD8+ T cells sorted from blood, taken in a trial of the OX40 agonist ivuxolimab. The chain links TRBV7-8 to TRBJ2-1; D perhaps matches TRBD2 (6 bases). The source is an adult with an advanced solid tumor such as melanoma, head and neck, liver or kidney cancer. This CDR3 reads CASSLFLASEQFF. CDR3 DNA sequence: TGTGCCAGCAGCTTATTTCTAGCGTCTGAGCAGTTCTTC.